The 22 T cell receptor beta chains reported below all come from one sample, sequenced in a study of CD8 T cells in Susac syndrome. With random hexamers, 0.5 to 1 ug RNA was reverse transcribed. A single record per CDR3 protein comes from TCRdb applying MiXCR to the immunoSEQ multiplex PCR reads. The data contain about 210,000 distinct CDR3 sequences, 90% to 95% of them seen just once; the ten biggest clones take up 0.095% to 0.12%. The sequencing input was CD4+ T cells from PBMCs. The receptors come from a human donor in good health.

This chain joins TRBV20-1 and TRBJ1-1; D is possibly TRBD1 (5 bases). The CDR3 consists of 11 residues. V dropped 6 bases and J dropped 5 bases, with 10 bases sitting between them. Looked up from germline, CDR1 is DFQATT and CDR2 is SNEGSKA (reference sequence). The CDR3 sequence: CSARDRTEAFF. CDR3 sequence (DNA): TGCAGTGCCAGGGATCGAACTGAAGCTTTCTTT.

The V call is TRBV4-1, the J call TRBJ2-3, with TRBD1 identical over 7 bases. Per germline, CDR1 MGHRA and CDR2 YSYEKL. CDR3 length: 12 amino acids. The trim removed 1 base at V and 15 bases at J, leaving 7 bases unmatched. The CDR3 region has the DNA TGCGCCAGCAGCCAAGCAGAGGGGGCGCGATATTTT. Translated: CASSQAEGARYF.

The chain recombines TRBV19 with TRBJ1-1; D gene ambiguous. The V end was cut by 7 bases, the J end by 1 base, with 7 bases between. The CDR3 spans 12 residues. CDR1 is LNHDA and CDR2 is SQIVND in the germline V gene (reference sequence). The CDR3 bases are TGTGCCAGTAAGGACGCGAACACTGAAGCTTTCTTT. Encoded protein: CASKDANTEAFF.

This sequence joins TRBV28 and TRBJ1-2, with 9 bases aligning to TRBD1. Per the germline V gene, CDR1 is MDHEN and CDR2 is SYDVKM. The CDR3 is made up of 14 amino acids. Trimming cost V 8 bases and J 4 bases; bases outside gene matches: 8. The DNA of the CDR3 is TGTGCCAGCGTAATCGGACAGGGGATCTATGGCTACACCTTC. This codes for CASVIGQGIYGYTF.

J is TRBJ2-7 and V is TRBV25-1; TRBD1 or TRBD2 may be the D gene (6 bases each). This CDR3 has 14 amino acids. Looked up from germline, CDR1 is MGHDK and CDR2 is SYGVNS. The V end was cut by 4 bases, the J end by 3 bases, with 13 bases between. The CDR3 region is CASSGGDTIYEQYV. The CDR3 DNA reads TGTGCCAGCAGTGGGGGGGACACCATCTACGAGCAGTACGTC.

In this sample, this clonotype turned up once. This rearrangement joins TRBV24-1 to TRBJ2-2; D gene unclear. The CDR3 contains 14 residues. Germline-derived CDR1 and CDR2 are KGHDR and SFDVKD. Trimming left V 4 bases short and J 0 bases short, with 5 bases between. The CDR3 DNA sequence: TGTGCCACCAGTGACAGGACGAACACCGGGGAGCTGTTTTTT. This sequence encodes CATSDRTNTGELFF.

The chain carries TRBV20-1 and TRBJ2-3, with D tentatively TRBD2 (6 bases). Per the germline V gene, CDR1 is DFQATT and CDR2 is SNEGSKA (reference sequence). CDR3 size: 12 residues. The V end was cut by 6 bases, the J end by 3 bases, with 10 bases between. CDR3 coding DNA: TGCAGTGCGTGGGGAGGAACAGATACGCAGTATTTT. Translation gives CSAWGGTDTQYF.

As DNA, the CDR3 is TGCAGCGGAAGCCAGGGTTTTGATAATGAGCAGTTCTTC. Its protein product is CSGSQGFDNEQFF. The chain employs TRBV20-1 and TRBJ2-1; TRBD1 might be the D (5 bases). Germline V gene lookup returns CDR1 DFQATT and CDR2 SNEGSKA (reference sequence). The CDR3 is 13 residues long.

The chain links TRBV2 to TRBJ1-2, with unresolved D. The V and J ends lost 7 bases and 7 bases respectively, with 19 bases between them. This CDR3 contains 14 residues. Germline V gives CDR1 SNHLY, CDR2 FYNNEI. Here the CDR3 DNA reads TGTGCCAGCACCCAACGATCCACAAGGGCTGGCTACACCTTC. Translating it yields CASTQRSTRAGYTF.

The J gene is TRBJ2-7, the V gene TRBV20-1, with 10 bases matching TRBD2. The CDR3 length is 14 residues. Germline V lookup: CDR1 DFQATT, CDR2 SNEGSKA (reference sequence). J gave up 0 bases and V 6 bases, and 5 bases lay outside the gene matches. The CDR3 DNA is TGCAGTGCCCTACTAGCGGGGAGCTCCTACGAGCAGTACGTC. It is translated as CSALLAGSSYEQYV.

The chain couples TRBV7-2 to TRBJ1-5; no clear D. V shed 7 bases and J shed 11 bases, with 12 bases lying between them. The CDR3 spans 11 residues. Germline V gene data show CDR1 as SGHTA and CDR2 as FQGNSA. CDR3 sequence (DNA): TGTGCCAGCACCGAGGGAGGGACCCAGCATTTT. Amino acids: CASTEGGTQHF.

This chain joins TRBV12-3 or TRBV12-4 and TRBJ2-7; D possibly corresponds to TRBD1 (5 bases). V lost 2 bases, J lost 4 bases, and 12 bases lay in between. This CDR3 has 14 residues. CDR3 nucleotide sequence: TGTGCCAGCAGTTTATTTGGGGCAGATTACGAGCAGTACGTC. Translated, it gives CASSLFGADYEQYV.

The chain links TRBV3-1 to TRBJ2-7; no reliable D call. CDR3 length equals 16 residues. Trimming cost V 3 bases and J 6 bases, with 21 bases left between them. Germline lookup yields CDR1 LGHDT and CDR2 YNNKEL (reference sequence). Here the CDR3 DNA reads TGTGCCAGCAGCCACGAGGAATCCGCTGGGCCCCCCGAGCAGTACGTC. Its protein is CASSHEESAGPPEQYV.

V is TRBV12-5 and J is TRBJ2-7, with D uncertain. The CDR3 covers 11 residues. Trimming took 7 bases from V and 4 from J, leaving 8 bases between them. Germline V gives CDR1 LGHNT, CDR2 FRNRAP. Here the CDR3 DNA reads TGTGCTAGTGCCCGCAGGTACGAGCAGTACTTC. Translation gives CASARRYEQYF.

This sequence joins TRBV24-1 and TRBJ2-5; D remains unclear. Trimming pared 4 bases from V and 4 bases from J, leaving 6 bases between. Germline loops: CDR1 KGHDR, CDR2 SFDVKD. The CDR3 runs 12 residues. CDR3 loop: CATSDAGETQYF. The CDR3 nucleotides read TGTGCCACCAGTGACGCAGGAGAGACCCAGTACTTC.

This chain links TRBV20-1 with TRBJ2-7, with 7 bases that match TRBD2. This CDR3 contains 14 residues. V shed 5 bases and J 2 bases; nucleotides not matched to a gene: 9. Germline CDR1 is DFQATT and CDR2 is SNEGSKA (reference sequence). The CDR3 spells CSAPFSLAAYEQYV. CDR3 coding DNA: TGCAGTGCTCCCTTCTCTCTAGCGGCCTACGAGCAGTACGTC.

V gene TRBV25-1 combines with J gene TRBJ1-1; 8 nucleotides agree with TRBD1. With 4 bases clipped from V and 5 bases from J, the junction kept 3 bases outside the gene matches. Germline values: CDR1 MGHDK, CDR2 SYGVNS. CDR3 length: 13 residues. The CDR3 DNA reads TGTGCCAGCAGTGCCAGGGGGCGAACTGAAGCTTTCTTT. Residues: CASSARGRTEAFF.

The chain is built from TRBV20-1 and TRBJ1-5, with TRBD1 matching over 7 bases. J lost 2 bases, V lost 6 bases, and 4 bases had no gene match. The length of the CDR3 is 13 residues. Per germline, CDR1 DFQATT and CDR2 SNEGSKA (reference sequence). The CDR3 DNA is TGCAGTGCCAGCGACAGGGGCAATCAGCCCCAGCATTTT. Protein: CSASDRGNQPQHF.

This chain connects TRBV20-1 to TRBJ1-1, with D perhaps TRBD1 (5 bases). With 3 bases removed from V and 1 base from J, the gap between germline ends came to 12 bases. Germline CDR1 reads DFQATT; CDR2 reads SNEGSKA (reference sequence). The CDR3 runs to 14 residues. The CDR3 DNA follows: TGCAGTGCTAGTATCTGGGGCGCGAACACTGAAGCTTTCTTT. Residues: CSASIWGANTEAFF.

The rearrangement uses TRBV4-1 and TRBJ1-5; 7 nucleotides match TRBD1. The CDR3 is 17 amino acids. From germline, CDR1 is MGHRA and CDR2 YSYEKL. Trimming cost V 2 bases and J 0 bases; bases outside gene matches: 7. The CDR3 DNA reads TGCGCCAGCAGCCAACCGGGGACAGTTTATAGCAATCAGCCCCAGCATTTT. This translates into CASSQPGTVYSNQPQHF.

This clonotype has only one observation. V gene TRBV28 combines with J gene TRBJ2-7; D not certain. Germline V CDR1 and CDR2: MDHEN, SYDVKM. The length of the CDR3 is 12 residues. Deletions cut 6 bases from V and 7 bases from J, with 13 bases between. The CDR3 bases are TGTGCCAGCAGCAATGGGGATTTTGAGCAGTACGTC. This codes for CASSNGDFEQYV.

The chain has TRBV3-1 and TRBJ2-7, with a weak D call TRBD1 (6 bases). This CDR3 region has 14 residues. Per germline, CDR1 LGHDT and CDR2 YNNKEL (reference sequence). Trimming took off 3 bases at V and 4 bases at J, with 13 bases between the two ends. CDR3 in amino acids: CASSQVQGGYEQYF. The CDR3 nucleotides read TGTGCCAGCAGCCAGGTACAGGGCGGTTACGAGCAGTACTTC.